What follows describes a single TCR beta chain. Every sample had roughly 1-11 million cryopreserved PBMC in it before DNA extraction. The entry originates in a study of long-term antiretroviral therapy in people with HIV. Sequencing used immunoSEQ v3.0 at survey level. The repertoire was sequenced with immunoSEQ multiplex PCR; TCRdb's copy has only in-frame clones and lacks some. The sample has some 33,000 clones; 97% are singletons. Germline CDR1 is MNHEY and CDR2 is SVGAGI. With V trimmed by 5 bases and J by 6 bases, 8 bases remained unmatched. This CDR3 is built from 15 residues. The chain has TRBV6-5 and TRBJ1-5; TRBD1 agrees at 9 bases. The TCR was taken from a man between 25 and 39 years old with HIV. The input for sequencing was unsorted PBMCs, taken 7.6 years after starting antiretroviral therapy. CDR3 residues: CASSRDREGGQPQHF. CDR3 nucleotides: TGTGCCAGCAGTCGGGACAGGGAAGGCGGTCAGCCCCAGCATTTT.